This TCR beta chain comes out of a study of regulatory T cells in long-lasting Graves disease. General study findings and limits: Rather than thyroid tissue, only peripheral blood underwent study.

iRepertoire HTBI primers and Arm-PCR of CDR3 regions built TCR beta libraries. One entry per CDR3 protein results from TCRdb running MiXCR on the multiplex PCR reads. This sample has hundreds of thousands of distinct CDR3 sequences, with roughly 16% found just once. The table lists this clonotype with many counts. Its antigen is not known. Described time point: newly diagnosed GD, antithyroid drugs for less than 3 months. The authors made the TCR library using RNA they extracted from PBMCs. The sample was also linked to a second study, of T cells in Graves' hyperthyroidism and ophthalmopathy. That report notes: The model anticipated ophthalmopathy a median about 7 months pre-onset.

The clonotype comes from a woman under 40 with Graves disease. Sequences were derived from peripheral blood mononuclear cells (PBMCs), sampled at new diagnosis, from a patient treated with antithyroid drugs.

CDR3 coding DNA: TGCAGTGTATTTGGCGGTAACAGGGGTAACGGAGCTTTCTTT. Residues: CSVFGGNRGNGAFF. The chain links TRBV20-1 to TRBJ1-1, with 7 bases aligning to TRBD1. Germline V lookup: CDR1 DFQATT, CDR2 SNEGSKA (reference sequence). The CDR3 has 14 amino acids. V trimming: 7 bases; J trimming: 10 bases; junction bases outside the gene matches: 18.